This T cell receptor beta chain is drawn from a study of cytomegalovirus exposure and HLA in healthy donors. The V end lost 2 bases, the J end lost 4 bases, and 3 bases lay between the germline ends. Germline lookup yields CDR1 SGHTA and CDR2 FQGNSA. This CDR3 contains 12 residues. A multiplex PCR was run with 60 Vbeta primers and 13 Jbeta primers. Here immunoSEQ multiplex PCR was the method, and the copy in TCRdb shows in-frame clones only, minus some. Counted here are some 150,000 clones, 65% to 85% occurring once; the ten biggest clones make up 6% to 9%. Sequenced input: PBMCs. This TCR derives from a woman in her 30s in good health and CMV-seropositive. V is TRBV7-2 and J is TRBJ2-1; D remains unclear. In DNA form, the CDR3 reads TGTGCCAGCAGCTTACGTTACAATGAGCAGTTCTTC. Its protein product is CASSLRYNEQFF.